This T cell receptor (beta chain) was retrieved from a study of blood T cell repertoires in COVID-19. Overall study: Samples representing acute and convalescent COVID-19 were sourced from the United States, Italy and Spain. The analysed material was cDNA or gDNA that came from T cells, B-cell-depleted T cells, or PBMCs.

Authors' processing steps: Reference gene primer amplification gave nucleated cell count estimates. The protocol was immunoSEQ multiplex PCR, while the TCRdb copy is restricted to in-frame clones and leaves out a portion. V, J and clone size derive from that table, while D and trimming were established from the DNA sequence. The data show a few hundred thousand clones, over 75% seen once. V dropped 4 bases and J dropped 4; count of bases not matched to a gene: 6. The germline gives CDR1 SGHRS, CDR2 YFSETQ. The CDR3 runs to 14 residues. Sequencing input: PBMCs or T cells enriched from blood (not recorded which). The genes are TRBV5-1 and TRBJ2-5; 8 bases are shared with TRBD2. The TCR comes from a young woman who had recovered from COVID-19. CDR3 nucleotide sequence: TGCGCCAGCAGCCCCGGGGGGGGTGGAGAGACCCAGTACTTC. Its protein is CASSPGGGGETQYF.